One sample yielded the 13 T cell receptor beta chains listed below, sequenced in a study of graft-versus-host responses after intestinal transplantation. Lymphocytes from graft epithelium and lamina propria were isolated. TCRdb's copy holds only in-frame clones and misses some; the assay was immunoSEQ multiplex PCR. The table includes 4,000 to 5,000 clones, about 80% detected once. Here the sequenced sample was ileum tissue, taken 120 to 130 days after intestinal transplantation. Receptors were obtained from a human patient who received an intestinal transplant, so some T cells may come from the graft donor.

CDR3 nucleotide sequence: TGTGGCACCCCACAGAGGATAACACAAAGGCGGGCCAACGTCCTGACTTTC. Translation gives CGTPQRITQRRANVLTF. This chain connects TRBV8-2 to TRBJ2-6. TRBV8-2 corresponds to a pseudogene. The CDR3 totals 17 residues.

V and J are TRBV6-4 and TRBJ1-1; D unresolved. This CDR3 comprises 10 residues. Between the trimmed V and J ends, which lost 0 bases and 14 bases, there was a span of 7 bases. CDR1 and CDR2 (germline): MRHNA, SNTAGT. As DNA, the CDR3 is TGTGCCAGCAGTGACTCGGGTTCGTTCTTT. Amino acids: CASSDSGSFF.

This rearrangement joins TRBV27 to TRBJ2-7; no clear D. The CDR3 has 16 amino acids. V was cut by 3 bases and J by 0 bases, with 15 bases left in between. Germline values: CDR1 MNHEY, CDR2 SMNVEV (reference sequence). The CDR3 protein is CASSFEARASSYEQYF. CDR3 sequence (DNA): TGTGCCAGCAGTTTTGAGGCCCGGGCAAGCTCCTACGAGCAGTACTTC.

This clone was recorded a few times. The chain links TRBV5-4 to TRBJ2-1, with D possibly being TRBD2 (5 bases). V lost 0 bases and J lost 4, with 8 bases in between. This CDR3 is 14 amino acids long. Per the germline V gene, CDR1 is SGHNT and CDR2 is YYREEE (reference sequence). CDR3 in amino acids: CASSLDSEYNEQFF. In DNA, the CDR3 is TGTGCCAGCAGCTTGGATAGCGAATACAATGAGCAGTTCTTC.

This rearrangement joins TRBV6-1 to TRBJ2-5; 12 nucleotides align to TRBD2. The CDR3 consists of 15 residues. V dropped 4 bases and J dropped 4; count of bases not matched to a gene: 4. CDR1 and CDR2 from the germline V gene are MNHNS and SASEGT. In nucleotides, the CDR3 is TGTGCCAGCAGTGGCCTAGCGGGAGGGGCAGAGACCCAGTACTTC. Its protein is CASSGLAGGAETQYF.

The gene calls are TRBV7-9 and TRBJ2-1; 13 bases match TRBD2. CDR1 and CDR2 from the germline V gene are SEHNR and FQNEAQ (reference sequence). The CDR3 consists of 17 residues. V lost 4 bases, J lost 4 bases, and 7 bases stayed unmatched. The CDR3 protein is CASSWTSGSRRYNEQFF. CDR3 nucleotide sequence: TGTGCCAGCAGCTGGACTAGCGGGAGTAGGAGGTACAATGAGCAGTTCTTC.

The chain employs TRBV6-4 and TRBJ2-3; 8 nucleotides agree with TRBD2. Germline V gene lookup returns CDR1 MRHNA and CDR2 SNTAGT. The length of the CDR3 is 14 residues. J gave up 5 bases and V 3 bases, and 4 bases lay outside the gene matches. The CDR3 loop is CASSESGGQDTQYF. CDR3 nucleotide sequence: TGTGCCAGCAGTGAGTCGGGAGGGCAAGATACGCAGTATTTT.

The V and J genes are TRBV7-9 and TRBJ2-1; TRBD1 matches at 9 bases. This CDR3 has 14 amino acids. The trim removed 4 bases at V and 6 bases at J, leaving 4 bases unmatched. Germline CDR1 is SEHNR and CDR2 is FQNEAQ (reference sequence). CDR3 nucleotide sequence: TGTGCCAGCAGCTCCAGACAGGGGGGCAATGAGCAGTTCTTC. Translated: CASSSRQGGNEQFF.

The rearrangement links TRBV2 to TRBJ1-5; unclear D gene. The ends were cut back, 4 bases at V and 0 bases at J, with 10 bases in the middle. Germline CDR1 is SNHLY and CDR2 is FYNNEI. This CDR3 is built from 15 residues. CDR3 residues: CASSAPGYSNQPQHF. CDR3 nucleotides: TGTGCCAGCAGTGCCCCGGGGTATAGCAATCAGCCCCAGCATTTT.

This chain joins TRBV5-4 and TRBJ1-1, with 10 bases aligning to TRBD1. The CDR3 is 15 amino acids. Germline lookup yields CDR1 SGHNT and CDR2 YYREEE (reference sequence). V shed 4 bases and J 5 bases; nucleotides not matched to a gene: 8. This chain's CDR3 is CASSPGGQGFTEAFF. The DNA for the CDR3 is TGTGCCAGCAGCCCAGGGGGACAGGGGTTTACTGAAGCTTTCTTT.

This clone was counted a few times. The chain employs TRBV6-5 and TRBJ2-5; D might be TRBD2 (6 bases). From germline, CDR1 is MNHEY and CDR2 SVGAGI. The CDR3 covers 14 residues. V lost 6 bases and J 5 bases, leaving 16 bases between the germline ends. The CDR3 coding sequence is TGTGCCAGCAGATCTGGGGGAGGACATGAGACCCAGTACTTC. Translated: CASRSGGGHETQYF.

The genes are TRBV28 and TRBJ2-2, with D possibly TRBD1 on 7 matching bases. V lost 1 base to trimming and J lost 4 bases, with 16 bases between them. Germline values: CDR1 MDHEN, CDR2 SYDVKM. This CDR3 comprises 17 residues. The CDR3 spells CASSLSTGPGVTGELFF. The CDR3 nucleotides are TGTGCCAGCAGTTTATCGACAGGGCCGGGAGTCACCGGGGAGCTGTTTTTT.

The V call is TRBV5-1, the J call TRBJ2-1; the match to TRBD2 covers 9 bases. V gave up 4 bases and J gave up 8 bases; unmatched junction bases: 10. Germline values: CDR1 SGHRS, CDR2 YFSETQ. The CDR3 sequence is 15 residues long. Here the CDR3 DNA reads TGCGCCAGCAGCCTCAGCGGGGGGATCGGTTATGAGCAGTTCTTC. Translating it yields CASSLSGGIGYEQFF.